The next 3 T cell receptor beta chains were all read from a single sample in a study of blood T cell repertoires in COVID-19. Profiled with immunoSEQ multiplex PCR; TCRdb holds only in-frame clones, not every one. In the table there are some 50,000 clones, 77% of which are singletons. The source material was peripheral blood. Source of these receptors: a human donor with active or convalescent COVID-19. The donor label of this sample is uncertain.

This chain joins TRBV27 and TRBJ2-7, with 7 bases identical to TRBD1. Trimming took 6 bases from V and 1 from J; bases not matched to a gene: 9. Germline assignment: CDR1 MNHEY and CDR2 SMNVEV (reference sequence). The CDR3 length is 15 residues. CDR3 DNA sequence: TGTGCCAGCAGAAGAGGGACAGTCACTTCCTACGAGCAGTACTTC. Its translation: CASRRGTVTSYEQYF.

The chain combines TRBV5-5 with TRBJ2-3; 9 nucleotides align to TRBD1. The germline CDR1 and CDR2 sequences are SGHKS and YYEKEE (reference sequence). CDR3 length equals 16 residues. J was trimmed by 5 bases and V by 4 bases; bases with no gene match: 11. The DNA of the CDR3 is TGTGCCAGCAGCAACCTTCGGACAGGGGTTGGAGATACGCAGTATTTT. It is translated as CASSNLRTGVGDTQYF.

The J gene is TRBJ1-5, the V gene TRBV2; the match to TRBD1 covers 8 bases. The CDR3 sequence is 15 residues long. Germline V gene sequence: CDR1 SNHLY, CDR2 FYNNEI. The V and J ends lost 5 bases and 4 bases, in that order; junction bases with no gene match: 7. CDR3 in amino acids: CASSRTGFGNQPQHF. The DNA of the CDR3 is TGTGCCAGCAGTAGGACAGGGTTTGGTAATCAGCCCCAGCATTTT.